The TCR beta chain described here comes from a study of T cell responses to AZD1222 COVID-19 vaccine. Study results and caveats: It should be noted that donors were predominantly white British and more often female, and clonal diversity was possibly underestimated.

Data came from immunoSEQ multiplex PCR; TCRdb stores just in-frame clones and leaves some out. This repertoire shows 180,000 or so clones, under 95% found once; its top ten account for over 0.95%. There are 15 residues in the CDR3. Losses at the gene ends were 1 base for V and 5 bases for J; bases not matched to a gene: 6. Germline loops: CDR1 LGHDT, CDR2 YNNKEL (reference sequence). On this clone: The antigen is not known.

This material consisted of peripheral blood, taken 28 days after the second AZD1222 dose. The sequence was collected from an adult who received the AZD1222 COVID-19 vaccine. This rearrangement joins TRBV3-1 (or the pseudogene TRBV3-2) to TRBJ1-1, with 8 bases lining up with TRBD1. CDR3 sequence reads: CASSQAKTGETEAFF. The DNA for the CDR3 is TGTGCCAGCAGCCAAGCCAAGACAGGGGAGACTGAAGCTTTCTTT.